The sequence of this T cell receptor (beta chain) was determined in a study of cytomegalovirus exposure and HLA in healthy donors. In the study overall: The 90 to 150 validation repertoires used the same platform as the 500 to 700 first-cohort repertoires, a later analysis reported.

Profiled with immunoSEQ multiplex PCR; TCRdb holds only in-frame clones, not every one. The sample records over 250,000 clones, roughly 85% being singletons. Notes on this clone: Antigen unknown.

The CDR3 totals 15 residues. CDR1 is SGDLS and CDR2 is YYNGEE in the germline V gene. Unmatched junction bases numbered 5, after V lost 0 bases and J lost 7 bases. Study results and caveats: It was fewer than 200 TCR beta chains that were listed as cytomegalovirus-associated.

Sequencing used PBMCs. The clonotype was recovered from a woman aged 18-29 years in good health and CMV-seronegative. The J gene is TRBJ1-4, the V gene TRBV9; TRBD1 matches at 8 bases. The CDR3 spells CASSVATGQGEKLFF. The CDR3 coding sequence is TGTGCCAGCAGCGTAGCAACCGGACAGGGTGAAAAACTGTTTTTT.